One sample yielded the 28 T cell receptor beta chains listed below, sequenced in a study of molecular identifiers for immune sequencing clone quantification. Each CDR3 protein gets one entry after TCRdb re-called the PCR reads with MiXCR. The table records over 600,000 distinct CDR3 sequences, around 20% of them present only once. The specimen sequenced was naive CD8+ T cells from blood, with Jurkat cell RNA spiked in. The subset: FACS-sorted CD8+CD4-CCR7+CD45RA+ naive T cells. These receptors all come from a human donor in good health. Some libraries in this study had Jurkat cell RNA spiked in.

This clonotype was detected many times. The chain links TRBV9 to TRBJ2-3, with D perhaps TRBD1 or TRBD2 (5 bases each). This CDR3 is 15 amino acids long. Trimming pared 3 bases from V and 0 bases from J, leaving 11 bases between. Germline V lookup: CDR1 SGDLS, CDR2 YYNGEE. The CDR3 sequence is CASSGDGSSTDTQYF. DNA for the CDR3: TGTGCCAGCAGCGGGGACGGATCTAGCACAGATACGCAGTATTTT.

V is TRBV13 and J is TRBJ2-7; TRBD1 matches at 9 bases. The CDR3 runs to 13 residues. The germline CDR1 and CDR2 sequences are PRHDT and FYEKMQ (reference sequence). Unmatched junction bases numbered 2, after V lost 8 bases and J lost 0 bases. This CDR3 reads CASGDRVSYEQYF. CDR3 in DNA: TGTGCCAGCGGGGACAGGGTCTCCTACGAGCAGTACTTC. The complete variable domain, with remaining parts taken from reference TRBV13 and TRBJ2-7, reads AAGVIQSPRHLIKEKRETATLKCYPIPRHDTVYWYQQGPGQDPQFLISFYEKMQSDKGSIPDRFSAQQFSDYHSELNMSSLELGDSALYFCASGDRVSYEQYFGPGTRLTVT.

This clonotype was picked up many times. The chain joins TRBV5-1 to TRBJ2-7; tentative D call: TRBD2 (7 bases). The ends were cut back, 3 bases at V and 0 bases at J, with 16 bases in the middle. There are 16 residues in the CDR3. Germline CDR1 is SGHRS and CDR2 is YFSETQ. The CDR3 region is CASSSLGGGSSYEQYF. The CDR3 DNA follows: TGCGCCAGCAGCTCCCTGGGAGGGGGAAGCTCCTACGAGCAGTACTTC. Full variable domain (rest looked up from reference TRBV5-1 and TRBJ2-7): KAGVTQTPRYLIKTRGQQVTLSCSPISGHRSVSWYQQTPGQGLQFLFEYFSETQRNKGNFPGRFSGRQFSNSRSEMNVSTLELGDSALYLCASSSLGGGSSYEQYFGPGTRLTVT.

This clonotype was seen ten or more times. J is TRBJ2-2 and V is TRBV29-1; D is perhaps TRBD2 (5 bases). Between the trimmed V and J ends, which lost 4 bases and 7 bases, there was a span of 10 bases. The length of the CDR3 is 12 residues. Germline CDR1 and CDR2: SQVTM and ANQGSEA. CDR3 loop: CSVAGSIGELFF. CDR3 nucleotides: TGCAGCGTTGCGGGGTCCATCGGGGAGCTGTTTTTT.

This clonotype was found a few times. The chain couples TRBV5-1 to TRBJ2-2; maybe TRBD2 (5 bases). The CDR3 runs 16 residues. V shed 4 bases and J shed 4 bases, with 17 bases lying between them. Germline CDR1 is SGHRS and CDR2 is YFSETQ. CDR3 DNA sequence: TGCGCCAGCAGCCCGGCCCGGCTAGCCGGCACCGGGGAGCTGTTTTTT. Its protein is CASSPARLAGTGELFF.

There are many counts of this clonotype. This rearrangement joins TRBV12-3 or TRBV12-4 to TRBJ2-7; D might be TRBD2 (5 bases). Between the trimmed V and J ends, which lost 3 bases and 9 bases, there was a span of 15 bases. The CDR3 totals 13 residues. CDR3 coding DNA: TGTGCCAGCAGTTTTACACGGGATTCCTGGCAGTACTTC. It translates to CASSFTRDSWQYF.

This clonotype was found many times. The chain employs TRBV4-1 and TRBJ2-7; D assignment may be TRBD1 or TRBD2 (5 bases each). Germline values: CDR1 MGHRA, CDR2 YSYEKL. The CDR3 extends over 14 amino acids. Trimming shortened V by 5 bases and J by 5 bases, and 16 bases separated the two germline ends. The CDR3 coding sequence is TGCGCCAGCAGCACCGGGACCCTTATGAACGAGCAGTACTTC. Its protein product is CASSTGTLMNEQYF.

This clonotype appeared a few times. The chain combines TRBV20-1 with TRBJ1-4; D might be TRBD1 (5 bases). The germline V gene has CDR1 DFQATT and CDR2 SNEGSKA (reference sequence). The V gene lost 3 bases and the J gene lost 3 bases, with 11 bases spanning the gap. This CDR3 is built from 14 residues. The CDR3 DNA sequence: TGCAGTGCTAGGCCTCAGGGTTCTAATGAAAAACTGTTTTTT. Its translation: CSARPQGSNEKLFF.

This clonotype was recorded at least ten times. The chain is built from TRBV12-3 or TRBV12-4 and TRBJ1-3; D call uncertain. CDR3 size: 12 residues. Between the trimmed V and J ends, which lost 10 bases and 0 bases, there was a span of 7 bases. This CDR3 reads CATFFSGNTIYF. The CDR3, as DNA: TGTGCCACCTTTTTCTCTGGAAACACCATATATTTT.

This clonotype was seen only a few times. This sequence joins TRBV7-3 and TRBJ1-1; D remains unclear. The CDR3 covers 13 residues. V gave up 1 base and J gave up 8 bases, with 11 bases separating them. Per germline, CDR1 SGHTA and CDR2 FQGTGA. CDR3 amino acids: CASSLMGWEEAFF. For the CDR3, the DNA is TGTGCCAGCAGCTTAATGGGGTGGGAAGAAGCTTTCTTT.

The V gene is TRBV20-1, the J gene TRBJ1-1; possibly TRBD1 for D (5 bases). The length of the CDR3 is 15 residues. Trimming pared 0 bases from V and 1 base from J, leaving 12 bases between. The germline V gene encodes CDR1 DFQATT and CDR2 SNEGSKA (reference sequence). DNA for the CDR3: TGCAGTGCTAGAGAGATCGGGACGCGGAACACTGAAGCTTTCTTT. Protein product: CSAREIGTRNTEAFF.

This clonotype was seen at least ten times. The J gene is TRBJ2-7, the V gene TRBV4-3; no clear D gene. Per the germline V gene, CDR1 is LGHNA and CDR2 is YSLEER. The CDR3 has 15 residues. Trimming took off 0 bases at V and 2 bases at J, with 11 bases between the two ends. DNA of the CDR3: TGCGCCAGCAGCCAAGAACGTGGCGCTCCCTACGAGCAGTACTTC. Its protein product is CASSQERGAPYEQYF.

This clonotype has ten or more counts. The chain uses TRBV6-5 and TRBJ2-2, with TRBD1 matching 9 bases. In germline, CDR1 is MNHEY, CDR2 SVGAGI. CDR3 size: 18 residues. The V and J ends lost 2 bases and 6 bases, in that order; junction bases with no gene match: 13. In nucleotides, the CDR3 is TGTGCCAGCAGTTACAAATCCTGGACAGGGGAGAATTCCGGGGAGCTGTTTTTT. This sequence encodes CASSYKSWTGENSGELFF.

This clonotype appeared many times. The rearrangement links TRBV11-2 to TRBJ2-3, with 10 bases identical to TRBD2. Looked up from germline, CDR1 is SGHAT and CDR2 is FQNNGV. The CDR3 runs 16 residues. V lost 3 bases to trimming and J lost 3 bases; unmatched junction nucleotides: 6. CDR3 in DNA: TGTGCCAGCAGCTTTGTCGGGACTAGCGCAACAGATACGCAGTATTTT. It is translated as CASSFVGTSATDTQYF.

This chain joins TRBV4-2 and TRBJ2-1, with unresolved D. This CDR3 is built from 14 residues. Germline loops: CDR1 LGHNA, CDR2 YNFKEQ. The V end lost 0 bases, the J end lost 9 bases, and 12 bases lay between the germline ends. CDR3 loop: CASSQDSGTSEQFF. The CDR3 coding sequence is TGTGCCAGCAGCCAAGATTCGGGTACAAGTGAGCAGTTCTTC.

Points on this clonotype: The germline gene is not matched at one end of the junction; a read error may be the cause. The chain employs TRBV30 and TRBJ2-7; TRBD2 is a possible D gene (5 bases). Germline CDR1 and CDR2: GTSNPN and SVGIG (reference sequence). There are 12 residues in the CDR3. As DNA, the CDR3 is TGTGCCCGGAGTAGGGAGACCTACGAGCAGTACTTC. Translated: CARSRETYEQYF.

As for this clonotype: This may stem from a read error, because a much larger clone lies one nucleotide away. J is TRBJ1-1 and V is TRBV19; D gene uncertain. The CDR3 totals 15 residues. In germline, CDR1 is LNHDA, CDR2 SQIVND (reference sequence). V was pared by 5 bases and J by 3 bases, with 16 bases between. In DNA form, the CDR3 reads TGTGCCAGTAGTCCTTATGGACGGGCACACACTGAAGCTTTCTTT. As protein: CASSPYGRAHTEAFF.

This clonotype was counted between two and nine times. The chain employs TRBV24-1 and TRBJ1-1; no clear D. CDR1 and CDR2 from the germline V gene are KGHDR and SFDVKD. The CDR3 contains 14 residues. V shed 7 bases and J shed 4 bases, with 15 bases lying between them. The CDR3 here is CATSEGSIGTEAFF. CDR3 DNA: TGTGCCACCAGCGAAGGGTCTATTGGCACTGAAGCTTTCTTT.

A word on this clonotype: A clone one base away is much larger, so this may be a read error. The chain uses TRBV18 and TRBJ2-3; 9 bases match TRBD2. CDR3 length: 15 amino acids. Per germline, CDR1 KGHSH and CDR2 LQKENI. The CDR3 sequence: CTSSPERGATDTQYF. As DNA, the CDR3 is TGTACCAGCTCACCCGAGCGGGGGGCGACAGATACGCAGTATTTT.

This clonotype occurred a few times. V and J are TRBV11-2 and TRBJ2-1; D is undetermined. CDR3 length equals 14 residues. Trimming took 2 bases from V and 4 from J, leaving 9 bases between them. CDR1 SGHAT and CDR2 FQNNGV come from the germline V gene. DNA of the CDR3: TGTGCCAGCAGCTTATACGCCGGTTACAATGAGCAGTTCTTC. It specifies CASSLYAGYNEQFF.

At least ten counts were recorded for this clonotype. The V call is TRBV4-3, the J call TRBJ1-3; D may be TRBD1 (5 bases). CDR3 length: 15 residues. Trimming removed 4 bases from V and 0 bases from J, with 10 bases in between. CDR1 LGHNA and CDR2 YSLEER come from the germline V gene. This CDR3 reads CASSRGRSSGNTIYF. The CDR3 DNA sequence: TGCGCCAGCAGCCGGGGACGGAGCTCTGGAAACACCATATATTTT.

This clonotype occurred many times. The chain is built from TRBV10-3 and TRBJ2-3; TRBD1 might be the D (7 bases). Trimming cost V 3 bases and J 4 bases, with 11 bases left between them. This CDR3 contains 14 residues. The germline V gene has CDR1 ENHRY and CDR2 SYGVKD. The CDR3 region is CAISDPGGPDTQYF. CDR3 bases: TGTGCCATCAGTGACCCAGGGGGGCCAGATACGCAGTATTTT.

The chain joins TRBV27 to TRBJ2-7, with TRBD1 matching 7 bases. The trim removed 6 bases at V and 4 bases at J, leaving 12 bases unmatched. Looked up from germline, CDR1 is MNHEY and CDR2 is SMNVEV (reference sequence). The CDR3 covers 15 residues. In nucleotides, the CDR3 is TGTGCCAGCAGGCAGGGACAGTGGCCCAGGTACGAGCAGTACTTC. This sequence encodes CASRQGQWPRYEQYF.

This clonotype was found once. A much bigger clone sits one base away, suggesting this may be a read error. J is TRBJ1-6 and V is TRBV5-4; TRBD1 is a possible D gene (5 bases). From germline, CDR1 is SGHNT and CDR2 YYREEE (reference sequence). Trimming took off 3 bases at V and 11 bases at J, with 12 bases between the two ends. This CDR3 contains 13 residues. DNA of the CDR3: TGTGCCAGCAGCTCGGGACCAAATCCACCCCTCCACTTT. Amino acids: CASSSGPNPPLHF. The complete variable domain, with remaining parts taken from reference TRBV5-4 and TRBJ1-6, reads ETGVTQSPTHLIKTRGQQVTLRCSSQSGHNTVSWYQQALGQGPQFIFQYYREEENGRGNFPPRFSGLQFPNYSSELNVNALELDDSALYLCASSSGPNPPLHFGNGTRLTVT.

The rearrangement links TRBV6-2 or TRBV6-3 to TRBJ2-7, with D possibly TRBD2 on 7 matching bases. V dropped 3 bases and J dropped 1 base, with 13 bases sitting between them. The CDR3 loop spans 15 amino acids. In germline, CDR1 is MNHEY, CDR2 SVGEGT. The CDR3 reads CASSYAGGLSYEQYF. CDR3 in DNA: TGTGCCAGCAGTTATGCCGGGGGGCTGTCCTACGAGCAGTACTTC.

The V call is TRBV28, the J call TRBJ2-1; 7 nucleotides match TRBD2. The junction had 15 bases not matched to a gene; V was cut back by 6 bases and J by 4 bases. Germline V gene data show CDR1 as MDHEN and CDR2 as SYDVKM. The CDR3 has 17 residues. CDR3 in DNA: TGTGCCAGCAGCCACCGGGGAGGGCATGTTGTTTACAATGAGCAGTTCTTC. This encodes CASSHRGGHVVYNEQFF.

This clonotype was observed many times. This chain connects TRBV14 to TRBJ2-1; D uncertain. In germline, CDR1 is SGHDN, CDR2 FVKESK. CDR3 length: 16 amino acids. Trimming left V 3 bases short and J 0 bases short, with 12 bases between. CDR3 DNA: TGTGCCAGCAGCCAGTTAAGCTTGAGCTCCTACAATGAGCAGTTCTTC. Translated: CASSQLSLSSYNEQFF.

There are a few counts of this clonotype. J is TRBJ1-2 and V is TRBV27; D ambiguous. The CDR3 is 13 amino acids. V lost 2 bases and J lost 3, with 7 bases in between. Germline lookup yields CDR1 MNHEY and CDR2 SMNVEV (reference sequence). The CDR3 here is CASSLAEHYGYTF. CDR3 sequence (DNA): TGTGCCAGCAGTTTAGCAGAACACTATGGCTACACCTTC.